This TCR beta chain appears in the sequencing data of a study of T cells after yellow fever vaccination. TCRdb called the 5' RACE reads again in MiXCR, with one record for every CDR3 protein. The sample comprises approximately 110,000 distinct CDR3 sequences, 8% to 9.5% of which are singletons, and roughly 23% rests with the top ten. This CDR3 has 13 residues. Germline V lookup: CDR1 SGHTA, CDR2 FQGTGA. The V gene lost 5 bases and the J gene lost 5 bases, with 12 bases spanning the gap. The sequence derives from a man aged 30 to 39 who received the YFV17D yellow fever vaccine. The material was CD8+ T cells sorted from PBMCs, obtained 45 days after the yellow fever booster vaccination. V usage is TRBV7-3 and J usage is TRBJ2-5; D is possibly TRBD2 (6 bases). The CDR3 DNA sequence: TGTGCCAGCAGCCCGGGGGTCGGGGAGACCCAGTACTTC. It translates to CASSPGVGETQYF.